This T cell receptor beta chain originates from a study of cytomegalovirus exposure and HLA in healthy donors. In germline, CDR1 is KGHSH, CDR2 LQKENI. This CDR3 comprises 13 residues. Trimming left V 0 bases short and J 5 bases short, with 5 bases between. PCR amplification relied on 60 Vbeta primers (plus 13 Jbeta primers). The data were produced by immunoSEQ multiplex PCR, yet TCRdb's version contains in-frame clones alone and is incomplete. The repertoire table contains tens of thousands of clones. The specimen was PBMCs. The sequence was collected from a woman aged 18-35 years in good health and CMV-seronegative. The rearrangement uses TRBV18 and TRBJ2-1, with D perhaps matching TRBD2 (5 bases). Here the CDR3 DNA reads TGTGCCAGCTCACCACCCGGGAACAATGAGCAGTTCTTC. This gives the protein CASSPPGNNEQFF.